The 29 T cell receptor beta chains reported below all come from one sample, sequenced in a study of T cell responses to AZD1222 COVID-19 vaccine. The assay was immunoSEQ multiplex PCR, and TCRdb's table has in-frame clones only and misses some. This sample has 35,000 or so clones; 85% to 90% occur once, and the top ten carry roughly 7%. The source was peripheral blood, collected on day 0 of AZD1222 vaccination. The receptors come from an adult in good health.

In DNA form, the CDR3 reads TGTGCCATCAGTGACGCGGGCGAGCAGTACTTC. Translating it yields CAISDAGEQYF. The rearrangement joins TRBV10-3 to TRBJ2-7; weak D call: TRBD2 (5 bases). V gave up 3 bases and J gave up 6 bases, with 6 bases separating them. Germline V gene lookup returns CDR1 ENHRY and CDR2 SYGVKD. This CDR3 comprises 11 residues.

This chain connects TRBV11-1 to TRBJ2-7; D call uncertain. CDR1 is SGHAT, CDR2 FQDESV, per germline (reference sequence). The CDR3 runs 14 residues. Trimming took off 3 bases at V and 2 bases at J, with 11 bases between the two ends. This chain's CDR3 is CASSFFEQPYEQYF. The CDR3 region has the DNA TGTGCCAGCAGCTTTTTTGAACAGCCCTACGAGCAGTACTTC. The full variable domain, in which reference TRBV11-1 and TRBJ2-7 provide the parts outside the CDR3, is EAEVAQSPRYKITEKSQAVAFWCDPISGHATLYWYRQILGQGPELLVQFQDESVVDDSQLPKDRFSAERLKGVDSTLKIQPAELGDSAMYLCASSFFEQPYEQYFGPGTRLTVT.

The chain combines TRBV4-2 with TRBJ1-1, with a tentative D call TRBD1 (6 bases). Trimming pared 1 base from V and 2 bases from J, leaving 11 bases between. The germline CDR1 and CDR2 sequences are LGHNA and YNFKEQ. The CDR3 is 15 residues long. The CDR3 sequence is CASSQGLGANTEAFF. CDR3 DNA: TGTGCCAGCAGCCAAGGCCTGGGGGCAAACACTGAAGCTTTCTTT.

The V and J genes are TRBV5-1 and TRBJ2-6, with D perhaps matching TRBD1 (6 bases). This CDR3 spans 18 amino acids. Trimming cost V 4 bases and J 0 bases, with 17 bases left between them. The germline V gene encodes CDR1 SGHRS and CDR2 YFSETQ. The CDR3, as DNA: TGCGCCAGCAGCAGGGGACATACCGATTTCTCTGGGGCCAACGTCCTGACTTTC. This gives the protein CASSRGHTDFSGANVLTF.

The chain has TRBV7-9 and TRBJ2-1; possibly TRBD1 for D (6 bases). Between the trimmed V and J ends, which lost 5 bases and 8 bases, there was a span of 13 bases. This CDR3 contains 13 residues. Germline V gene lookup returns CDR1 SEHNR and CDR2 FQNEAQ (reference sequence). The chain's CDR3 is CASSPLGADEQFF. CDR3 DNA: TGTGCCAGCAGCCCCTTGGGGGCGGATGAGCAGTTCTTC. Combining the CDR3 with reference TRBV7-9 and TRBJ2-1 gives the whole variable domain DTGVSQNPRHKITKRGQNVTFRCDPISEHNRLYWYRQTLGQGPEFLTYFQNEAQLEKSRLLSDRFSAERPKGSFSTLEIQRTEQGDSAMYLCASSPLGADEQFFGPGTRLTVL.

This chain joins TRBV4-3 and TRBJ2-7; the match to TRBD1 covers 10 bases. This CDR3 region has 16 residues. The V gene end was trimmed by 4 bases and the J gene end by 3 bases; junction bases not matched to a gene: 9. Germline-derived CDR1 and CDR2 are LGHNA and YSLEER. CDR3 sequence: CASSPGTGDPVYEQYF. In DNA, the CDR3 is TGCGCCAGCAGCCCCGGGACAGGGGACCCCGTCTACGAGCAGTACTTC.

J is TRBJ2-7 and V is TRBV5-1; 7 nucleotides match TRBD2. The germline V gene encodes CDR1 SGHRS and CDR2 YFSETQ. V shed 1 base and J 0 bases; nucleotides not matched to a gene: 10. The CDR3 sequence is 17 residues long. The CDR3 nucleotides read TGCGCCAGCAGCTTGTCATCGTGGACGGGAGGCTCCTACGAGCAGTACTTC. This gives the protein CASSLSSWTGGSYEQYF.

This clone showed up just once. V usage is TRBV19 and J usage is TRBJ2-1, with D possibly TRBD1 on 5 matching bases. V was pared by 2 bases and J by 3 bases, with 26 bases between. The germline V gene has CDR1 LNHDA and CDR2 SQIVND (reference sequence). The CDR3 consists of 20 residues. The CDR3 sequence: CASSIKPPSRDYSHYNEQFF. The CDR3 DNA is TGTGCCAGTAGTATAAAACCGCCCAGCAGGGATTACTCCCACTACAATGAGCAGTTCTTC.

This clone came up a few times. The chain carries TRBV12-3 or TRBV12-4 and TRBJ2-7, with D possibly matching TRBD2 (5 bases). The ends were cut back, 5 bases at V and 3 bases at J, with 8 bases in the middle. This CDR3 region has 12 residues. As DNA, the CDR3 is TGTGCCAGCAGTCTACGGGACTACGAGCAGTACTTC. This gives the protein CASSLRDYEQYF.

The chain is built from TRBV9 and TRBJ2-1; D ambiguous. V lost 2 bases, J lost 2 bases, and 8 bases lay in between. CDR1 and CDR2 from the germline V gene are SGDLS and YYNGEE. There are 14 residues in the CDR3. CDR3 in DNA: TGTGCCAGCAGCGTCGCCACCACCTACAATGAGCAGTTCTTC. This codes for CASSVATTYNEQFF.

The chain has TRBV9 and TRBJ1-1; TRBD1 is a possible D gene (5 bases). V was cut by 0 bases and J by 1 base, with 7 bases left in between. Per germline, CDR1 SGDLS and CDR2 YYNGEE. This CDR3 is built from 14 residues. The chain's CDR3 is CASSVVGANTEAFF. In DNA, the CDR3 is TGTGCCAGCAGCGTAGTCGGGGCGAACACTGAAGCTTTCTTT.

This chain links TRBV19 with TRBJ2-1, with a tentative D call TRBD2 (7 bases). Germline CDR1 LNHDA, CDR2 SQIVND (reference sequence). There are 15 residues in the CDR3. With 5 bases removed from V and 1 base from J, the gap between germline ends came to 12 bases. CDR3 amino acids: CASSWGGQSYNEQFF. CDR3 bases: TGTGCCAGTAGTTGGGGGGGACAATCCTACAATGAGCAGTTCTTC.

This sequence joins TRBV7-2 and TRBJ2-1; D unresolved. Germline CDR1 and CDR2: SGHTA and FQGNSA. This CDR3 spans 15 amino acids. Trimming cost V 1 base and J 5 bases, with 12 bases left between them. The CDR3 here is CASSLELAGHNEQFF. In nucleotides, the CDR3 is TGTGCCAGCAGCTTAGAGCTTGCCGGTCACAATGAGCAGTTCTTC.

The rearrangement links TRBV10-3 to TRBJ2-7, with TRBD1 identical over 9 bases. Germline assignment: CDR1 ENHRY and CDR2 SYGVKD. Unmatched junction bases numbered 4, after V lost 6 bases and J lost 1 base. CDR3 size: 14 residues. The CDR3 sequence: CAISGTGISYEQYF. CDR3 bases: TGTGCCATCAGCGGGACAGGGATTTCCTACGAGCAGTACTTC.

This chain uses TRBV28 with TRBJ2-3, with D maybe TRBD1 (7 bases). Trimming pared 4 bases from V and 3 bases from J, leaving 11 bases between. Germline CDR1 and CDR2: MDHEN and SYDVKM. This CDR3 is built from 14 residues. CDR3 loop: CASSSGGRTDTQYF. The DNA of the CDR3 is TGTGCCAGCAGTTCAGGGGGGAGGACAGATACGCAGTATTTT. The full variable domain, its missing parts supplied by reference TRBV28 and TRBJ2-3, is DVKVTQSSRYLVKRTGEKVFLECVQDMDHENMFWYRQDPGLGLRLIYFSYDVKMKEKGDIPEGYSVSREKKERFSLILESASTNQTSMYLCASSSGGRTDTQYFGPGTRLTVL.

The chain links TRBV7-6 to TRBJ1-5; the D gene is possibly TRBD1 (5 bases). V was pared by 2 bases and J by 5 bases, with 7 bases between. Germline V gene lookup returns CDR1 SGHVS and CDR2 FNYEAQ. The CDR3 is 13 residues long. The CDR3 sequence: CASSLQGHQPQHF. Written as DNA, the CDR3 is TGTGCCAGCAGCTTACAGGGCCATCAGCCCCAGCATTTT.

In DNA, the CDR3 is TGCGCCAGCACGTCAGGGAGCGCTTCAGGGGAGGAAGTGAACACTGAAGCTTTCTTT. This sequence encodes CASTSGSASGEEVNTEAFF. This chain uses TRBV23-1 with TRBJ1-1; D perhaps matches TRBD1 (6 bases). TRBV23-1 is filed as an ORF, its function uncertain. V was clipped by 7 bases and J by 0 bases, with 27 bases between them. The length of the CDR3 is 19 residues.

The CDR3 DNA is TGTGCCAGCAGTGAATGGCGGGCCGACAATGAGCAGTTCTTC. Protein product: CASSEWRADNEQFF. This rearrangement joins TRBV25-1 to TRBJ2-1; D might be TRBD2 (5 bases). Germline CDR1 is MGHDK and CDR2 is SYGVNS. V was clipped by 1 base and J by 5 bases, with 9 bases between them. The CDR3 length is 14 residues.

The chain recombines TRBV24-1 with TRBJ2-1; D is perhaps TRBD1 (5 bases). The CDR3 length is 14 residues. Trimming left V 0 bases short and J 6 bases short, with 8 bases between. CDR1 is KGHDR, CDR2 SFDVKD, per germline. CDR3 region: CATSDLAGPNEQFF. CDR3 in DNA: TGTGCCACCAGTGATTTGGCAGGGCCCAATGAGCAGTTCTTC.

The V and J genes are TRBV6-2 or TRBV6-3 and TRBJ2-7, with D possibly TRBD2 on 5 matching bases. The germline gives CDR1 MNHEY, CDR2 SVGEGT. The CDR3 runs 14 residues. V was cut by 2 bases and J by 5 bases, with 13 bases left in between. The CDR3 here is CASSYILESHEQYF. The CDR3 region has the DNA TGTGCCAGCAGTTACATACTAGAGTCCCACGAGCAGTACTTC.

The chain is built from TRBV29-1 and TRBJ2-2; 9 bases agree with TRBD2. This CDR3 is 14 amino acids long. Germline V lookup: CDR1 SQVTM, CDR2 ANQGSEA. V shed 3 bases, J shed 6 bases, and the junction held 5 bases outside the gene matches. Here the CDR3 reads CSVDSGTSPGELFF. As DNA, the CDR3 is TGCAGCGTTGATTCGGGGACTAGCCCCGGGGAGCTGTTTTTT.

The chain uses TRBV29-1 and TRBJ1-2; D remains ambiguous. The germline V gene has CDR1 SQVTM and CDR2 ANQGSEA. There are 14 residues in the CDR3. V lost 0 bases and J lost 3, with 11 bases in between. CDR3 DNA: TGCAGCGTTGAAGATCGTGGCAGTTACTATGGCTACACCTTC. Amino acid sequence: CSVEDRGSYYGYTF. Variable domain in full (rest from reference TRBV29-1 and TRBJ1-2): SAVISQKPSRDICQRGTSLTIQCQVDSQVTMMFWYRQQPGQSLTLIATANQGSEATYESGFVIDKFPISRPNLTFSTLTVSNMSPEDSSIYLCSVEDRGSYYGYTFGSGTRLTVV.

This clone was observed a single time. V is TRBV28 and J is TRBJ2-2; D might be TRBD1 or TRBD2, each matching 5 bases. Per germline, CDR1 MDHEN and CDR2 SYDVKM. The CDR3 consists of 13 residues. Trimming stripped 3 bases from V and 7 bases from J, with 9 bases between. The CDR3 nucleotides are TGTGCCAGCAGTTTTGAGGGGAACGGGGAGCTGTTTTTT. Translating gives CASSFEGNGELFF.

The chain employs TRBV6-1 and TRBJ2-1; TRBD2 agrees at 12 bases. V shed 2 bases and J 8 bases; nucleotides not matched to a gene: 1. Germline loops: CDR1 MNHNS, CDR2 SASEGT. This CDR3 has 14 amino acids. The CDR3 loop reads CASSELAGGHEQFF. For the CDR3, the DNA is TGTGCCAGCAGTGAACTAGCGGGGGGGCATGAGCAGTTCTTC.

The rearrangement links TRBV5-6 to TRBJ1-2; the match to TRBD1 covers 9 bases. The ends lost 7 bases at V and 8 bases at J; junction bases unmatched: 6. The germline V gene has CDR1 SGHDT and CDR2 YYEEEE. CDR3 length equals 12 residues. DNA for the CDR3: TGTGCCAGCGGGACAGGGTGGAGGGGCTACACCTTC. Amino acids: CASGTGWRGYTF.

The rearrangement joins TRBV3-1 (or the pseudogene TRBV3-2) to TRBJ2-3; TRBD2 aligns across 13 bases. The CDR3 runs to 20 residues. J lost 1 base, V lost 0 bases, and 10 bases had no gene match. The germline CDR1 and CDR2 sequences are LGHDT and YNNKEL (reference sequence). The CDR3 DNA sequence: TGTGCCAGCAGCCAAGATCCGAGGACTAGCGGGAGAGTTGGCACAGATACGCAGTATTTT. It is translated as CASSQDPRTSGRVGTDTQYF.

The chain has TRBV19 and TRBJ2-2; D is unresolved. Per germline, CDR1 LNHDA and CDR2 SQIVND (reference sequence). Trimming removed 4 bases from V and 6 bases from J, with 6 bases in between. The CDR3 runs to 12 residues. CDR3 DNA sequence: TGTGCCAGTAGTACAGGTGCCGGGGAGCTGTTTTTT. It specifies CASSTGAGELFF.

V gene TRBV4-1 combines with J gene TRBJ2-3; 9 nucleotides agree with TRBD1. Trimming cost V 1 base and J 6 bases; bases outside gene matches: 11. CDR1 is MGHRA and CDR2 is YSYEKL in the germline V gene. The CDR3 consists of 17 residues. CDR3 residues: CASSQVTGTGTPDTQYF. The CDR3 DNA is TGCGCCAGCAGCCAAGTCACCGGGACAGGGACCCCCGATACGCAGTATTTT.

The rearrangement uses TRBV5-1 and TRBJ1-4; no firm D call. The CDR3 loop spans 16 amino acids. From germline, CDR1 is SGHRS and CDR2 YFSETQ. Trimming removed 4 bases from V and 8 bases from J, with 21 bases in between. CDR3 sequence (DNA): TGCGCCAGCAGCCCGGGCGAAAGCAAACCGGGGGAAAAACTGTTTTTT. Amino acid sequence: CASSPGESKPGEKLFF.